A single sample is the source of the 8 T cell receptor beta chains below, sequenced in a study of T cell responses to AZD1222 COVID-19 vaccine. Data came from immunoSEQ multiplex PCR; TCRdb stores just in-frame clones and leaves some out. Here the sample spans around 65,000 clones, around 80% being singletons. The specimen was peripheral blood, collected 28 days after the second AZD1222 dose. The receptors were sampled from an adult who received the AZD1222 COVID-19 vaccine.

V usage is TRBV11-2 and J usage is TRBJ1-1; D not certain. The CDR3 loop spans 14 amino acids. Germline assignment: CDR1 SGHAT and CDR2 FQNNGV. V was clipped by 1 base and J by 8 bases, with 14 bases between them. The CDR3 DNA follows: TGTGCCAGCAGCTTAGGTTGGCGGGCGTCCGAAGCTTTCTTT. It encodes CASSLGWRASEAFF. The full variable domain, rest sourced from reference TRBV11-2 and TRBJ1-1, is EAGVAQSPRYKIIEKRQSVAFWCNPISGHATLYWYQQILGQGPKLLIQFQNNGVVDDSQLPKDRFSAERLKGVDSTLKIQPAKLEDSAVYLCASSLGWRASEAFFGQGTRLTVV.

The chain employs TRBV11-3 and TRBJ2-7; D may be TRBD2 (6 bases). CDR3 size: 17 residues. The V end was cut by 0 bases, the J end by 4 bases, with 19 bases between. The germline V gene has CDR1 SGHNT and CDR2 YENEEA. This chain's CDR3 is CASSLEFERGTNYEQYF. In nucleotides, the CDR3 is TGTGCCAGCAGCTTAGAGTTCGAGCGCGGGACGAATTACGAGCAGTACTTC.

The chain carries TRBV3-1 (or the pseudogene TRBV3-2) and TRBJ2-1, with a tentative D call TRBD2 (5 bases). The CDR3 has 14 amino acids. Deletions cut 4 bases from V and 5 bases from J, with 12 bases between. Germline CDR1 is LGHDT and CDR2 is YNNKEL (reference sequence). The chain's CDR3 is CASSPDWNHNEQFF. CDR3 DNA: TGTGCCAGCAGCCCGGACTGGAACCACAATGAGCAGTTCTTC.

The chain uses TRBV4-3 and TRBJ2-7; 7 bases match TRBD1. Germline assignment: CDR1 LGHNA and CDR2 YSLEER. Trimming at V came to 0 bases and at J to 6 bases, leaving 11 bases not matched to a gene. The CDR3 covers 16 residues. The CDR3 DNA reads TGCGCCAGCAGCCAAGATTGGACAGGAAATAGCTGCGAGCAGTACTTC. Amino acid sequence: CASSQDWTGNSCEQYF.

The chain links TRBV7-2 to TRBJ1-2; unclear D gene. Germline lookup yields CDR1 SGHTA and CDR2 FQGNSA. The CDR3 runs 12 residues. V lost 5 bases and J 7 bases, leaving 11 bases between the germline ends. The CDR3 region has the DNA TGTGCCAGCAGCCCAGCGAGGAGTGGCTACACCTTC. Protein sequence: CASSPARSGYTF.

This clone was observed a few times. J is TRBJ2-1 and V is TRBV7-2, with D perhaps TRBD2 (5 bases). The V gene lost 1 base and the J gene lost 4 bases, with 11 bases spanning the gap. The CDR3 runs to 15 residues. The germline V gene encodes CDR1 SGHTA and CDR2 FQGNSA. Here the CDR3 reads CASSLVGRVYNEQFF. The DNA for the CDR3 is TGTGCCAGCAGCTTAGTCGGGCGGGTATACAATGAGCAGTTCTTC.

The genes are TRBV6-1 and TRBJ2-7, with D perhaps matching TRBD1 (6 bases). This CDR3 is built from 14 residues. Trimming stripped 3 bases from V and 2 bases from J, with 11 bases between. The germline CDR1 and CDR2 sequences are MNHNS and SASEGT. CDR3 sequence (DNA): TGTGCCAGCAGTGACCGGGACATACCCTACGAGCAGTACTTC. This sequence encodes CASSDRDIPYEQYF.

J is TRBJ2-7 and V is TRBV7-3; a possible D gene is TRBD2 (6 bases). The germline CDR1 and CDR2 sequences are SGHTA and FQGTGA. This CDR3 is built from 15 residues. The ends were cut back, 1 base at V and 6 bases at J, with 16 bases in the middle. The CDR3 coding sequence is TGTGCCAGCAGCTTAATGGCGGGGACGCCCGGCGAGCAGTACTTC. This gives the protein CASSLMAGTPGEQYF.